A single sample is the source of the 2 T cell receptor beta chains below, sequenced in a study of blood T cells in healthy people across ages. A second about 7 to 12 cycle PCR used barcoded and J-beta primers. TCRdb fed the 5' RACE reads into MiXCR, producing one record per CDR3 protein. The data show 850,000 to 1,000,000 distinct CDR3 sequences, roughly half seen once. Input material: blood. The origin of the receptors is a woman in her fifties or sixties in good health.

This clonotype was seen a handful of times. The chain recombines TRBV5-1 with TRBJ2-6; D tentatively reads TRBD1 or TRBD2 (5 bases each). CDR1 and CDR2 from the germline V gene are SGHRS and YFSETQ. The V end was cut by 1 base, the J end by 0 bases, with 11 bases between. The CDR3 has 17 amino acids. The CDR3 is CASSLTGGNSGANVLTF. The CDR3 DNA is TGCGCCAGCAGCTTGACTGGGGGAAACTCTGGGGCCAACGTCCTGACTTTC. Full variable domain (rest looked up from reference TRBV5-1 and TRBJ2-6): KAGVTQTPRYLIKTRGQQVTLSCSPISGHRSVSWYQQTPGQGLQFLFEYFSETQRNKGNFPGRFSGRQFSNSRSEMNVSTLELGDSALYLCASSLTGGNSGANVLTFGAGSRLTVL.

This clonotype was detected only a few times. The V and J genes are TRBV29-1 and TRBJ2-3, with TRBD1 matching over 8 bases. Trimming removed 0 bases from V and 1 base from J; junction bases left unmatched: 3. The CDR3 has 15 amino acids. Germline V gene data show CDR1 as SQVTM and CDR2 as ANQGSEA. CDR3 region: CSVEEAGGGTDTQYF. The CDR3 DNA follows: TGCAGCGTTGAAGAGGCAGGGGGCGGCACAGATACGCAGTATTTT.